Shown below are 21 T cell receptor beta chains from a single sample sequenced in a study of vaccination effects on CD4 cells after COVID-19. With the ViraFEST assay, the study expanded antigen-specific CD4+ T cells using viral peptide pools, then sequenced them. Around day 10 of culture, CD4+ T cells were separated out. PCR confirmed that the person was infected with SARS-CoV-2 between March and December 2020. Sequencing used immunoSEQ multiplex PCR; TCRdb keeps in-frame clones, though not all of them. The sample has more than 20,000 clones, roughly two thirds seen once; the top ten hold roughly 18%. No antigen has been identified for these receptors. Sequences were derived from CD4+ T cells from PBMCs cultured with SARS-CoV-2 spike peptides, sampled before COVID-19 vaccination. Receptors were obtained from a human donor who had a prior SARS-CoV-2 infection.

The chain employs TRBV11-3 and TRBJ2-1; 9 nucleotides agree with TRBD2. The CDR3 contains 17 residues. Per the germline V gene, CDR1 is SGHNT and CDR2 is YENEEA. Trimming cost V 1 base and J 0 bases; bases outside gene matches: 4. As DNA, the CDR3 is TGTGCCAGCAGCTTAGGCGGGAGGGTCCACTCCTACAATGAGCAGTTCTTC. Translation gives CASSLGGRVHSYNEQFF.

This chain joins TRBV30 and TRBJ1-1; unclear D gene. Trimming pared 1 base from V and 7 bases from J, leaving 13 bases between. CDR1 GTSNPN and CDR2 SVGIG come from the germline V gene (reference sequence). The CDR3 consists of 13 residues. The CDR3 protein is CAWSEGLEGEAFF. The CDR3 DNA reads TGTGCCTGGAGTGAGGGCCTCGAGGGTGAAGCTTTCTTT.

The chain is built from TRBV15 and TRBJ2-7, with TRBD2 matching 14 bases. The CDR3 is 15 amino acids. The V and J ends lost 7 bases and 4 bases, in that order; junction bases with no gene match: 6. Germline loops: CDR1 LNHNV, CDR2 YYDKDF (reference sequence). The CDR3 loop reads CATTKGLAGEYEQYF. In DNA, the CDR3 is TGTGCCACCACCAAGGGACTAGCGGGAGAATACGAGCAGTACTTC.

The chain combines TRBV5-4 with TRBJ2-2, with D maybe TRBD2 (5 bases). Germline values: CDR1 SGHNT, CDR2 YYREEE (reference sequence). The V gene lost 1 base and the J gene lost 1 base, with 11 bases spanning the gap. The CDR3 is 16 amino acids. The CDR3 DNA follows: TGTGCCAGCAGCTTGTCCCGTCGGGGGAACACCGGGGAGCTGTTTTTT. Translation gives CASSLSRRGNTGELFF.

V gene TRBV29-1 combines with J gene TRBJ1-2; weak D call: TRBD1 (6 bases). Between the trimmed V and J ends, which lost 7 bases and 4 bases, there was a span of 22 bases. CDR1 is SQVTM and CDR2 is ANQGSEA in the germline V gene. CDR3 length: 15 residues. The CDR3 loop is CSAQKHQGPGYGYTF. In DNA, the CDR3 is TGCAGCGCTCAGAAACATCAGGGGCCGGGCTATGGCTACACCTTC. Drawing the rest from reference TRBV29-1 and TRBJ1-2, the complete variable domain is SAVISQKPSRDICQRGTSLTIQCQVDSQVTMMFWYRQQPGQSLTLIATANQGSEATYESGFVIDKFPISRPNLTFSTLTVSNMSPEDSSIYLCSAQKHQGPGYGYTFGSGTRLTVV.

The chain is built from TRBV3-1 (or the pseudogene TRBV3-2) and TRBJ1-1; D unresolved. CDR3 length: 16 residues. Germline CDR1 reads LGHDT; CDR2 reads YNNKEL (reference sequence). The V end lost 4 bases, the J end lost 0 bases, and 15 bases lay between the germline ends. The chain's CDR3 is CASSLQAAALNTEAFF. The CDR3 DNA is TGTGCCAGCAGCCTCCAGGCGGCAGCTTTGAACACTGAAGCTTTCTTT.

This clone was seen many times. This chain's CDR3 is CAYKGREDTEAFF. CDR3 nucleotide sequence: TGTGCCTATAAGGGGCGGGAGGACACTGAAGCTTTCTTT. The rearrangement uses TRBV7-9 and TRBJ1-1, with a weak D call TRBD1 (5 bases). The CDR3 length is 13 residues. Between the trimmed V and J ends, which lost 11 bases and 3 bases, there was a span of 16 bases. CDR1 and CDR2 (germline): SEHNR, FQNEAQ (reference sequence).

The chain uses TRBV12-3 or TRBV12-4 and TRBJ2-1; a possible D gene is TRBD2 (5 bases). This CDR3 comprises 13 residues. Deletions cut 5 bases from V and 9 bases from J, with 14 bases between. CDR3 sequence: CASSQQSGVEQFF. The CDR3 bases are TGTGCCAGCAGTCAACAAAGCGGAGTTGAGCAGTTCTTC.

The rearrangement uses TRBV25-1 and TRBJ2-2, with D possibly TRBD2 on 6 matching bases. The germline V and J ends were trimmed by 1 base and 2 bases, with 11 bases remaining between them. The CDR3 contains 16 residues. Germline loops: CDR1 MGHDK, CDR2 SYGVNS. The CDR3 loop is CASSEFRGTNTGELFF. DNA for the CDR3: TGTGCCAGCAGTGAATTTCGGGGGACCAACACCGGGGAGCTGTTTTTT.

This chain uses TRBV6-6 with TRBJ2-3; a weak D match, TRBD1 (5 bases). CDR3 length: 14 residues. CDR1 is MNHNY and CDR2 is SVGAGI in the germline V gene (reference sequence). V lost 5 bases and J lost 5, with 14 bases in between. The CDR3 here is CASSPVQGLDTQYF. The CDR3 nucleotides are TGTGCCAGCAGTCCGGTCCAGGGTCTAGATACGCAGTATTTT.

This chain joins TRBV7-6 and TRBJ1-1; 7 bases fit TRBD1. CDR3 size: 16 residues. Germline CDR1 SGHVS, CDR2 FNYEAQ. Trimming removed 5 bases from V and 2 bases from J; junction bases left unmatched: 11. This CDR3 is CASSPSVGQLNTEAFF. In nucleotides, the CDR3 is TGTGCCAGCAGCCCATCTGTGGGACAGCTAAACACTGAAGCTTTCTTT.

The chain links TRBV5-1 to TRBJ2-2; D possibly matches TRBD1 or TRBD2 (5 bases each). The V end lost 0 bases, the J end lost 7 bases, and 19 bases lay between the germline ends. The CDR3 covers 17 residues. Germline V gene data show CDR1 as SGHRS and CDR2 as YFSETQ. CDR3 sequence reads: CASSLVPGLRNGGELFF. CDR3 DNA: TGCGCCAGCAGCTTGGTCCCGGGGCTAAGGAATGGCGGGGAGCTGTTTTTT.

The rearrangement uses TRBV14 and TRBJ2-2; D uncertain. The germline CDR1 and CDR2 sequences are SGHDN and FVKESK. V was cut by 5 bases and J by 6 bases, with 22 bases left in between. The CDR3 has 17 amino acids. This chain's CDR3 is CASSKTRSLTRSGELFF. In DNA, the CDR3 is TGTGCCAGCAGCAAAACACGTAGTCTAACTCGCTCCGGGGAGCTGTTTTTT. Full variable domain (rest looked up from reference TRBV14 and TRBJ2-2): EAGVTQFPSHSVIEKGQTVTLRCDPISGHDNLYWYRRVMGKEIKFLLHFVKESKQDESGMPNNRFLAERTGGTYSTLKVQPAELEDSGVYFCASSKTRSLTRSGELFFGEGSRLTVL.

The V and J genes are TRBV6-5 and TRBJ2-7; the match to TRBD1 covers 7 bases. The CDR3 has 13 residues. Germline loops: CDR1 MNHEY, CDR2 SVGAGI. J was trimmed by 3 bases and V by 6 bases; bases with no gene match: 5. CDR3 nucleotide sequence: TGTGCCAGCAGGCAGGGACAGCTCTACGAGCAGTACTTC. As protein: CASRQGQLYEQYF.

CDR3 loop: CASSFSPGGTQYF. As DNA, the CDR3 is TGTGCCAGCAGTTTTAGTCCCGGGGGTACGCAGTATTTT. The rearrangement links TRBV12-3 or TRBV12-4 to TRBJ2-3; tentative D call: TRBD2 (6 bases). Trimming left V 3 bases short and J 8 bases short, with 12 bases between. The CDR3 is 13 residues long.

The J gene is TRBJ1-6, the V gene TRBV27; the D is unclear. Trimming cost V 3 bases and J 4 bases, with 4 bases left between them. Per the germline V gene, CDR1 is MNHEY and CDR2 is SMNVEV (reference sequence). This CDR3 has 13 amino acids. CDR3: CASSFGYNSPLHF. CDR3 in DNA: TGTGCCAGCAGTTTTGGGTATAATTCACCCCTCCACTTT.

This clone was seen only a few times. The V call is TRBV6-1, the J call TRBJ1-6; the D is unclear. The ends were cut back, 1 base at V and 11 bases at J, with 12 bases in the middle. Germline V gives CDR1 MNHNS, CDR2 SASEGT. This CDR3 has 14 residues. CDR3 DNA sequence: TGTGCCAGCAGTGAAGGTCGCGGGCCCCCACCCCTCCACTTT. Its translation is CASSEGRGPPPLHF.

Only a few counts were recorded for this clone. V and J are TRBV6-5 and TRBJ2-7, with unresolved D. The CDR3 sequence is 14 residues long. The germline V gene has CDR1 MNHEY and CDR2 SVGAGI. Trimming shortened V by 6 bases and J by 2 bases, and 14 bases separated the two germline ends. This CDR3 reads CASSGTLVTYEQYF. As DNA, the CDR3 is TGTGCCAGCAGCGGAACCCTAGTTACCTACGAGCAGTACTTC.

The chain is built from TRBV10-3 and TRBJ2-7, with D possibly being TRBD1 (6 bases). Germline assignment: CDR1 ENHRY and CDR2 SYGVKD. Trimming left V 4 bases short and J 7 bases short, with 14 bases between. CDR3 length: 13 amino acids. The DNA of the CDR3 is TGTGCCATCAGTGGTCTACAGGGTGGTGAGCAGTACTTC. Translating gives CAISGLQGGEQYF.

This rearrangement joins TRBV5-1 to TRBJ2-5; 9 nucleotides agree with TRBD1. The germline gives CDR1 SGHRS, CDR2 YFSETQ. Trimming removed 4 bases from V and 1 base from J; junction bases left unmatched: 11. The CDR3 contains 17 residues. As DNA, the CDR3 is TGCGCCAGCAGCAGAGGACAGGGGTTAGTAAGCCAAGAGACCCAGTACTTC. Its protein product is CASSRGQGLVSQETQYF.

The CDR3 DNA is TGTGCCAGCAGTTCTTTCCCCGGGGAGCAGTACTTC. Amino acids: CASSSFPGEQYF. This chain uses TRBV2 with TRBJ2-7, with no clear D. This CDR3 contains 12 residues. Germline V gene data show CDR1 as SNHLY and CDR2 as FYNNEI. V was pared by 5 bases and J by 7 bases, with 12 bases between.